The next 10 T cell receptor beta chains were all read from a single sample in a study of blood T cell repertoires in COVID-19. TCRdb's table, derived via immunoSEQ multiplex PCR, lists solely in-frame clones and lacks some. In the table there are some 74,000 clones, approximately 80% of which are singletons. The specimen sequenced was peripheral blood. These receptors all stem from a human donor in a cohort sampled during active COVID-19.

V is TRBV7-2 and J is TRBJ1-3; 11 nucleotides align to TRBD1. V lost 4 bases, J lost 2 bases, and 4 bases stayed unmatched. The CDR3 sequence is 16 residues long. CDR1 and CDR2 (germline): SGHTA, FQGNSA. CDR3 coding DNA: TGTGCCAGCAGCTGGGGGACAGGGGGTCCTGGAAACACCATATATTTT. This encodes CASSWGTGGPGNTIYF.

CDR3 bases: TGCAGTGCTAGTCTAGGGGGACAGGGCGGCTATGGCTACACCTTC. Translation gives CSASLGGQGGYGYTF. J is TRBJ1-2 and V is TRBV20-1, with 9 bases lining up with TRBD1. The CDR3 is 15 residues long. J lost 4 bases, V lost 3 bases, and 9 bases had no gene match. Germline values: CDR1 DFQATT, CDR2 SNEGSKA (reference sequence).

This rearrangement joins TRBV24-1 to TRBJ2-7, with 7 bases lining up with TRBD2. CDR3 length: 17 amino acids. V shed 4 bases, J shed 0 bases, and the junction held 11 bases outside the gene matches. Germline loops: CDR1 KGHDR, CDR2 SFDVKD. As DNA, the CDR3 is TGTGCCACCAGTGACCCCCGTGGGGGGGAAAGCTCCTACGAGCAGTACTTC. Encoded protein: CATSDPRGGESSYEQYF.

The chain carries TRBV18 and TRBJ1-5; a possible D gene is TRBD1 (6 bases). Trimming shortened V by 3 bases and J by 2 bases, and 17 bases separated the two germline ends. The CDR3 runs 17 residues. Germline-derived CDR1 and CDR2 are KGHSH and LQKENI. CDR3 nucleotides: TGTGCCAGCTCACCTGAGGGGGTGGGGTCCGGCAATCAGCCCCAGCATTTT. Translating it yields CASSPEGVGSGNQPQHF.

The rearrangement joins TRBV21-1 to TRBJ2-7; TRBD1 is the table's D call, not checked against the DNA. TRBV21-1 is a known pseudogene. CDR3 length: 14 amino acids. The CDR3 DNA sequence: TGTGCCAGCGGTATACCGGGACAGGGCTACGAGCAGTACGTC. Its protein product is CASGIPGQGYEQYV.

The gene calls are TRBV5-1 and TRBJ2-1; maybe TRBD2 (6 bases). V was shortened by 0 bases and J by 5 bases, with 15 bases between the two germline ends. The CDR3 contains 16 residues. Germline V gives CDR1 SGHRS, CDR2 YFSETQ. CDR3 nucleotide sequence: TGCGCCAGCAGCTTGGGTACGGGACTGAGAGACAATGAGCAGTTCTTC. Encoded protein: CASSLGTGLRDNEQFF.

V usage is TRBV19 and J usage is TRBJ2-7; TRBD1 agrees at 10 bases. The junction had 6 bases not matched to a gene; V was cut back by 6 bases and J by 4 bases. The CDR3 contains 14 residues. Germline V gene lookup returns CDR1 LNHDA and CDR2 SQIVND (reference sequence). The CDR3: CASSRQGAQYEQYF. In DNA, the CDR3 is TGTGCCAGTAGCCGACAGGGGGCTCAGTACGAGCAGTACTTC.

The chain links TRBV9 to TRBJ1-1; 10 bases match TRBD1. V shed 4 bases, J shed 4 bases, and the junction held 7 bases outside the gene matches. This CDR3 region has 15 residues. Germline V CDR1 and CDR2: SGDLS, YYNGEE. CDR3: CASSPPRTGGTEAFF. CDR3 sequence (DNA): TGTGCCAGCAGCCCGCCCCGGACAGGGGGCACTGAAGCTTTCTTT.

The V and J genes are TRBV6-2 or TRBV6-3 and TRBJ2-3, with D perhaps matching TRBD1 (6 bases). The germline gives CDR1 MNHEY, CDR2 SVGEGT. The CDR3 covers 15 residues. The V gene lost 2 bases and the J gene lost 4 bases, with 13 bases spanning the gap. The CDR3 region is CASSYRGNLADTQYF. CDR3 sequence (DNA): TGTGCCAGCAGTTACAGGGGGAACCTCGCAGATACGCAGTATTTT.

The V call is TRBV5-1, the J call TRBJ1-2; 8 bases are a match to TRBD1. The CDR3 has 16 residues. The trim removed 0 bases at V and 7 bases at J, leaving 11 bases unmatched. From germline, CDR1 is SGHRS and CDR2 YFSETQ. The CDR3 loop is CASSLDGTGTAGGYTF. In DNA form, the CDR3 reads TGCGCCAGCAGCTTGGACGGGACAGGAACCGCTGGTGGCTACACCTTC.